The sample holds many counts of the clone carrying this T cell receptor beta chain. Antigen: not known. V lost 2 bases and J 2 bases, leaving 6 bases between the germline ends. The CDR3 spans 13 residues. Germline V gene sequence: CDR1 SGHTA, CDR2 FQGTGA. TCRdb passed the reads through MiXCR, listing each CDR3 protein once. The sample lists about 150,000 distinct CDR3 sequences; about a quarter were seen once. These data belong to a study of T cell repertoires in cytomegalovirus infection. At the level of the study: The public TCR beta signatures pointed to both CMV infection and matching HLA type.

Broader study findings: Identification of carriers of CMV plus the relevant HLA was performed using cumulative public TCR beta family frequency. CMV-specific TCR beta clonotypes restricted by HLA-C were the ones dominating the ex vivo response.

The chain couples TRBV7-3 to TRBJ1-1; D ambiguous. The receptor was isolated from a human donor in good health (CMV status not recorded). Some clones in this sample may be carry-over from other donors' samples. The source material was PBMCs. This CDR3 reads CASSLGTNTEAFF. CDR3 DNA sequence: TGTGCCAGCAGCTTAGGCACAAACACTGAAGCTTTCTTT.